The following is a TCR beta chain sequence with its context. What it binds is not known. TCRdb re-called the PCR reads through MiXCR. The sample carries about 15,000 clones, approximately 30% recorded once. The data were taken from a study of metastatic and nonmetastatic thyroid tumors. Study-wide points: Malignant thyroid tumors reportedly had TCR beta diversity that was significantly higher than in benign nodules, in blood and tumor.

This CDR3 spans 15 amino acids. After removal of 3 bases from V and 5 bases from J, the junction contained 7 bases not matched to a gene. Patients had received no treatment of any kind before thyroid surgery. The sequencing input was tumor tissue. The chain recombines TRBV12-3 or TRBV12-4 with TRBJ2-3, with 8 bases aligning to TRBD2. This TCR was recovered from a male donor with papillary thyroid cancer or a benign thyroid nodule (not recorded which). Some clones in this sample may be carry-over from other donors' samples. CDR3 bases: TGTGCCAGCAGTTTCGGGCCCAGCGGGAGAGATACGCAGTATTTT. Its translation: CASSFGPSGRDTQYF.